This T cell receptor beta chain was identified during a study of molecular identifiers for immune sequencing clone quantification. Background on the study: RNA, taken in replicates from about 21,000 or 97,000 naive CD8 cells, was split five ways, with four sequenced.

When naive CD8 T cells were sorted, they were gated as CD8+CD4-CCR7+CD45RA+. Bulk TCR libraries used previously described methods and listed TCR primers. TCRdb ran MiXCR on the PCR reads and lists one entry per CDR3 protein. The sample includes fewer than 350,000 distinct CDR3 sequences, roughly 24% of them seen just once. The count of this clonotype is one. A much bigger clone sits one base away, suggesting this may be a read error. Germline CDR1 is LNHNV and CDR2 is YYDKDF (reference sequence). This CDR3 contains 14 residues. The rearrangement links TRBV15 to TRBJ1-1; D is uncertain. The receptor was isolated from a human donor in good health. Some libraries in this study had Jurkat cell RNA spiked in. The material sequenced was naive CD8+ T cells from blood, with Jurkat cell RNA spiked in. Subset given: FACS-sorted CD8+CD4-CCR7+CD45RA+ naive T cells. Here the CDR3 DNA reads TGTGCCACCAGCACACGTTTCGAGGGCACTGAAGCTTACTTT. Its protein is CATSTRFEGTEAYF.